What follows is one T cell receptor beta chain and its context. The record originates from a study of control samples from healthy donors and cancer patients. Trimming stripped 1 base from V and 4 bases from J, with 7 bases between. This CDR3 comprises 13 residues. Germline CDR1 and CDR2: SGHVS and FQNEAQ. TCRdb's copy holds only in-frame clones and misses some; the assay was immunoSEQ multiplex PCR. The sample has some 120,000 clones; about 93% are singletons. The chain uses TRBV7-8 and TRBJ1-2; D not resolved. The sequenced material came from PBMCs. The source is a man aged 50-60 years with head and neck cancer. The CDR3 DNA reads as TGTGCCAGCAGCTTAGGAAGGGCCTATGGCTACACCTTC. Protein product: CASSLGRAYGYTF.